The 28 T cell receptor beta chains below were found in one sample sequenced in a study of PD-L1 blockade in urothelial cancer. The time point is: peripheral blood 6 weeks after treatment start. TCRdb's copy holds only in-frame clones and misses some; the assay was immunoSEQ multiplex PCR. The sample lists about 45,000 clones; more than 75% were seen once. This sample comprised PBMCs, obtained around atezolizumab (anti-PD-L1) treatment. The receptor source for this set is a man in his sixties with urothelial cancer.

Comment on this clone: Other DNA sequences in the same sample also yield this CDR3. This chain uses TRBV18 with TRBJ2-7, with TRBD1 identical over 9 bases. Germline values: CDR1 KGHSH, CDR2 LQKENI. The CDR3 totals 14 residues. V shed 6 bases, J shed 2 bases, and the junction held 5 bases outside the gene matches. Written as DNA, the CDR3 is TGTGCCAGCTCGCCCCGACAGGGGGCCTACGAGCAGTACTTC. As protein: CASSPRQGAYEQYF.

This clone was recorded once. CDR3 in DNA: TGTGCCAGCAGTTTGAAAACCGGGACAGAAGCTTTCTTT. Translating gives CASSLKTGTEAFF. The rearrangement links TRBV27 to TRBJ1-1, with a weak D call TRBD1 (6 bases). CDR3 length equals 13 residues. Trimming left V 3 bases short and J 8 bases short, with 13 bases between. CDR1 MNHEY and CDR2 SMNVEV come from the germline V gene (reference sequence).

This clone was detected only once. The J gene is TRBJ2-1, the V gene TRBV14; 9 bases map to TRBD2. The CDR3 length is 17 residues. The ends lost 4 bases at V and 8 bases at J; junction bases unmatched: 15. CDR1 is SGHDN, CDR2 FVKESK, per germline. The CDR3 nucleotides read TGTGCCAGCAGCCTAGCAACTAGCGGGCTGCCGCGGCATGAGCAGTTCTTC. It codes for CASSLATSGLPRHEQFF.

Here the CDR3 reads CASRNPRERAYEQYF. DNA of the CDR3: TGTGCCAGCAGGAATCCACGGGAACGGGCCTACGAGCAGTACTTC. This rearrangement joins TRBV28 to TRBJ2-7, with D possibly being TRBD2 (5 bases). The CDR3 length is 15 residues. V was clipped by 6 bases and J by 2 bases, with 17 bases between them. Looked up from germline, CDR1 is MDHEN and CDR2 is SYDVKM.

The gene calls are TRBV4-1 and TRBJ2-1; 13 bases map to TRBD2. This CDR3 contains 16 residues. Germline V gives CDR1 MGHRA, CDR2 YSYEKL. Unmatched junction bases numbered 5, after V lost 1 base and J lost 8 bases. In nucleotides, the CDR3 is TGCGCCAGCAGCCAAGCACTAGCGGGGGGGCTTGATGAGCAGTTCTTC. Amino acid sequence: CASSQALAGGLDEQFF.

The chain is built from TRBV4-2 and TRBJ1-4; 11 bases are a match to TRBD1. Trimming took 4 bases from V and 6 from J; bases not matched to a gene: 7. The length of the CDR3 is 16 residues. Germline V CDR1 and CDR2: LGHNA, YNFKEQ. DNA of the CDR3: TGTGCCAGCAGCCGGGCGGTGGGACAGGGGGATGAAAAACTGTTTTTT. Protein: CASSRAVGQGDEKLFF.

The chain employs TRBV6-1 and TRBJ2-7; 8 bases agree with TRBD1. V lost 9 bases and J lost 1; bases outside the gene matches: 5. Per germline, CDR1 MNHNS and CDR2 SASEGT. This CDR3 region has 13 residues. This CDR3 reads CASGQGLSYEQYF. The CDR3, as DNA: TGTGCCAGTGGACAGGGCCTGTCCTACGAGCAGTACTTC.

The DNA for the CDR3 is TGTGCCAGCAGCCAAGATGGGGGACAGGGGGCATCGAAGTGGGAAGAGACCCAGTACTTC. Translating it yields CASSQDGGQGASKWEETQYF. V is TRBV14 and J is TRBJ2-5, with TRBD1 matching 12 bases. CDR1 and CDR2 from the germline V gene are SGHDN and FVKESK. With V trimmed by 0 bases and J by 3 bases, 14 bases remained unmatched. The CDR3 loop spans 20 amino acids.

CDR3 DNA sequence: TGTGCCAGCAGGACACTTAGCGGGGGCACCTACGAGCAGTACTTC. Translating gives CASRTLSGGTYEQYF. This chain connects TRBV28 to TRBJ2-7; 9 bases align to TRBD2. The CDR3 consists of 15 residues. The germline V gene has CDR1 MDHEN and CDR2 SYDVKM. J was trimmed by 2 bases and V by 6 bases; bases with no gene match: 8.

The rearrangement joins TRBV10-3 to TRBJ2-1; D possibly corresponds to TRBD1 (6 bases). V shed 10 bases and J shed 10 bases, with 23 bases lying between them. The CDR3 loop spans 14 amino acids. CDR1 is ENHRY, CDR2 SYGVKD, per germline. In DNA, the CDR3 is TGTGCCACCAGAGTAGACAGGCGTGGGGTAGAGCAGTTCTTC. It specifies CATRVDRRGVEQFF.

The V gene is TRBV29-1, the J gene TRBJ2-5, with a tentative D call TRBD2 (7 bases). CDR3 length: 15 residues. V lost 6 bases, J lost 5 bases, and 22 bases lay in between. CDR1 is SQVTM and CDR2 is ANQGSEA in the germline V gene. The CDR3 DNA is TGCAGCGTGCGATGGGGGGGGCGTCAAGCCGAGACCCAGTACTTC. Its protein is CSVRWGGRQAETQYF.

The chain is built from TRBV11-2 and TRBJ1-4, with a possible D match to TRBD1 (6 bases). V gave up 5 bases and J gave up 3 bases, with 16 bases separating them. The CDR3 extends over 16 amino acids. CDR1 is SGHAT and CDR2 is FQNNGV in the germline V gene. This CDR3 reads CASSPLTGTPNEKLFF. In DNA, the CDR3 is TGTGCCAGCAGCCCCCTAACAGGGACCCCTAATGAAAAACTGTTTTTT. The full variable domain, in which reference TRBV11-2 and TRBJ1-4 provide the parts outside the CDR3, is EAGVAQSPRYKIIEKRQSVAFWCNPISGHATLYWYQQILGQGPKLLIQFQNNGVVDDSQLPKDRFSAERLKGVDSTLKIQPAKLEDSAVYLCASSPLTGTPNEKLFFGSGTQLSVL.

The V gene is TRBV19, the J gene TRBJ1-5; maybe TRBD1 (5 bases). Germline lookup yields CDR1 LNHDA and CDR2 SQIVND (reference sequence). CDR3 size: 13 residues. The germline V and J ends were trimmed by 5 bases and 4 bases, with 9 bases remaining between them. CDR3 sequence (DNA): TGTGCCAGTAGTTTGAACAGGAATCAGCCCCAGCATTTT. Translation: CASSLNRNQPQHF.

This chain joins TRBV5-8 and TRBJ2-3; D remains unclear. V was clipped by 5 bases and J by 1 base, with 8 bases between them. Germline V lookup: CDR1 SGHTS, CDR2 YDEGEE. The CDR3 spans 13 residues. This CDR3 is CASREGGTDTQYF. CDR3 nucleotide sequence: TGTGCCAGCAGGGAAGGAGGCACAGATACGCAGTATTTT. The full variable domain, rest sourced from reference TRBV5-8 and TRBJ2-3, is EAGVTQSPTHLIKTRGQQATLRCSPISGHTSVYWYQQALGLGLQFLLWYDEGEERNRGNFPPRFSGRQFPNYSSELNVNALELEDSALYLCASREGGTDTQYFGPGTRLTVL.

The count of this clone is one. The chain recombines TRBV27 with TRBJ2-3, with 10 bases fitting TRBD1. V lost 0 bases and J lost 1; bases outside the gene matches: 13. The CDR3 sequence is 20 residues long. Germline V gene sequence: CDR1 MNHEY, CDR2 SMNVEV (reference sequence). For the CDR3, the DNA is TGTGCCAGCAGTTTATCGGGGGCGACAGGGGGCAATAAGGGCACAGATACGCAGTATTTT. It is translated as CASSLSGATGGNKGTDTQYF.

The V and J genes are TRBV11-3 and TRBJ2-1, with 8 bases that match TRBD2. The length of the CDR3 is 15 residues. V lost 1 base to trimming and J lost 6 bases; unmatched junction nucleotides: 5. The germline V gene has CDR1 SGHNT and CDR2 YENEEA. The CDR3 loop is CASSLAGGAGNEQFF. In DNA, the CDR3 is TGTGCCAGCAGCTTAGCGGGGGGGGCCGGCAATGAGCAGTTCTTC.

This sequence joins TRBV6-6 and TRBJ2-3; D might be TRBD1 (6 bases). The CDR3 runs to 14 residues. V was cut by 6 bases and J by 2 bases, with 12 bases left in between. Per germline, CDR1 MNHNY and CDR2 SVGAGI (reference sequence). As DNA, the CDR3 is TGTGCCAGCAGCCTGGGACAACACACAGATACGCAGTATTTT. Protein: CASSLGQHTDTQYF.

V gene TRBV7-2 combines with J gene TRBJ1-5; no firm D call. Germline V gives CDR1 SGHTA, CDR2 FQGNSA. The length of the CDR3 is 15 residues. Trimming removed 5 bases from V and 0 bases from J, with 11 bases in between. The CDR3 spells CASSPRGNSNQPQHF. The CDR3 DNA reads as TGTGCCAGCAGCCCGCGAGGAAATAGCAATCAGCCCCAGCATTTT. Combining the CDR3 with reference TRBV7-2 and TRBJ1-5 gives the whole variable domain GAGVSQSPSNKVTEKGKDVELRCDPISGHTALYWYRQSLGQGLEFLIYFQGNSAPDKSGLPSDRFSAERTGGSVSTLTIQRTQQEDSAVYLCASSPRGNSNQPQHFGDGTRLSIL.

The chain has TRBV28 and TRBJ1-2, with a possible D match to TRBD1 (6 bases). The CDR3 is 13 amino acids. V gave up 4 bases and J gave up 4 bases, with 10 bases separating them. From germline, CDR1 is MDHEN and CDR2 SYDVKM. CDR3 sequence: CASSSQGSYGYTF. CDR3 sequence (DNA): TGTGCCAGCAGTTCACAGGGCTCCTATGGCTACACCTTC.

This chain links TRBV7-2 with TRBJ1-1, with TRBD1 identical over 11 bases. V shed 1 base, J shed 5 bases, and the junction held 9 bases outside the gene matches. The CDR3 sequence is 17 residues long. The germline V gene encodes CDR1 SGHTA and CDR2 FQGNSA. CDR3 DNA sequence: TGTGCCAGCAGCTTAGTTGGACAGGGGGCGGGAGAAACTGAAGCTTTCTTT. Amino acid sequence: CASSLVGQGAGETEAFF.

The chain links TRBV9 to TRBJ2-7, with TRBD1 as a possible D gene (6 bases). Looked up from germline, CDR1 is SGDLS and CDR2 is YYNGEE. V was cut by 4 bases and J by 3 bases, with 11 bases left in between. CDR3 length: 13 amino acids. The CDR3 DNA reads TGTGCCAGCAGCCCCGGGACACTCTACGAGCAGTACTTC. Its translation: CASSPGTLYEQYF. Looking up the rest from reference TRBV9 and TRBJ2-7 gives the full variable domain: DSGVTQTPKHLITATGQRVTLRCSPRSGDLSVYWYQQSLDQGLQFLIQYYNGEERAKGNILERFSAQQFPDLHSELNLSSLELGDSALYFCASSPGTLYEQYFGPGTRLTVT.

The genes are TRBV5-6 and TRBJ1-1; tentative D call: TRBD1 (6 bases). Trimming pared 0 bases from V and 3 bases from J, leaving 15 bases between. The V gene's germline CDR1 is SGHDT and CDR2 YYEEEE. The CDR3 covers 16 residues. CDR3 DNA sequence: TGTGCCAGCAGCTTGGAGCCTGGACAGCCGGACACTGAAGCTTTCTTT. Translation: CASSLEPGQPDTEAFF.

This chain's CDR3 is CASSRPDKGTSNYGYTF. CDR3 nucleotide sequence: TGTGCCAGCAGCCGACCGGACAAGGGAACTTCTAACTATGGCTACACCTTC. The genes are TRBV14 and TRBJ1-2; D perhaps matches TRBD1 (5 bases). CDR3 length: 17 residues. CDR1 SGHDN and CDR2 FVKESK come from the germline V gene. V lost 4 bases and J 0 bases, leaving 18 bases between the germline ends.

CDR3 bases: TGCGCCAGCAGCTTGGTGGGGCCGAACACCGGGGAGCTGTTTTTT. Amino acid sequence: CASSLVGPNTGELFF. The gene calls are TRBV5-1 and TRBJ2-2; D is possibly TRBD1 (5 bases). With 0 bases removed from V and 0 bases from J, the gap between germline ends came to 6 bases. CDR3 size: 15 residues. Germline V CDR1 and CDR2: SGHRS, YFSETQ.

The V gene is TRBV5-1, the J gene TRBJ2-1; TRBD1 agrees at 7 bases. The CDR3 is made up of 13 amino acids. The germline V gene encodes CDR1 SGHRS and CDR2 YFSETQ. V lost 4 bases, J lost 5 bases, and 3 bases stayed unmatched. The CDR3 is CASSRDSNNEQFF. CDR3 in DNA: TGCGCCAGCAGCCGGGACAGCAACAATGAGCAGTTCTTC.

The chain links TRBV7-2 to TRBJ1-5; D is unclear. The germline gives CDR1 SGHTA, CDR2 FQGNSA. The CDR3 runs 15 residues. Trimming shortened V by 1 base and J by 0 bases, and 7 bases separated the two germline ends. This CDR3 reads CASSLDGYSNQPQHF. The CDR3 DNA reads as TGTGCCAGCAGCTTAGACGGGTATAGCAATCAGCCCCAGCATTTT. The full variable domain, its missing parts supplied by reference TRBV7-2 and TRBJ1-5, is GAGVSQSPSNKVTEKGKDVELRCDPISGHTALYWYRQSLGQGLEFLIYFQGNSAPDKSGLPSDRFSAERTGGSVSTLTIQRTQQEDSAVYLCASSLDGYSNQPQHFGDGTRLSIL.

CDR3 in amino acids: CASSLLAGVSYEQYF. The CDR3 DNA follows: TGTGCCAGCAGCCTACTAGCGGGAGTGTCCTACGAGCAGTACTTC. This chain connects TRBV13 to TRBJ2-7; 11 bases line up with TRBD2. This CDR3 has 15 amino acids. V dropped 5 bases and J dropped 1; count of bases not matched to a gene: 4. CDR1 and CDR2 (germline): PRHDT, FYEKMQ (reference sequence).

This clone was seen a single time. The chain has TRBV2 and TRBJ2-7, with D tentatively TRBD1 (6 bases). CDR1 is SNHLY, CDR2 FYNNEI, per germline. V was clipped by 6 bases and J by 6 bases, with 18 bases between them. The CDR3 consists of 14 residues. In nucleotides, the CDR3 is TGTGCCAGCAGATCACAGGGACCCACCCCCGAGCAGTACTTC. Protein: CASRSQGPTPEQYF.